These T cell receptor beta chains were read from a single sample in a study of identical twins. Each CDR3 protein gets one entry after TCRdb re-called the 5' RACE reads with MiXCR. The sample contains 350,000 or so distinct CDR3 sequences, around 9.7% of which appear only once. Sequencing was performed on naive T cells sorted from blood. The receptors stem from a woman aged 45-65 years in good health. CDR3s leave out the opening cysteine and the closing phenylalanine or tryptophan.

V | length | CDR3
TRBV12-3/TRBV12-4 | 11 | ASRTENGNDQF
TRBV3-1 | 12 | ASSELAGPYEQY
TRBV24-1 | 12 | ATSDSQGQGEAF
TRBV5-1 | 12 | ASSFIGAGNEQF
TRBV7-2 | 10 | ASSLNRVVPS
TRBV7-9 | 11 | ASSPSAPVEQY
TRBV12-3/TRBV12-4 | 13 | ASRPSGVSSYEQY
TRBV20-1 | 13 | SARERLVHTDTQY
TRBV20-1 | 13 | SARDPREGTDTQY
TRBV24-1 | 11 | ATSGDRAREQF
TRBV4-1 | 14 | ASSHQPGQGTDTQY
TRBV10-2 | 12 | ASSESGGTQPQH
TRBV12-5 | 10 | ASGHRAPEQY
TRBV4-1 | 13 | ASSPMRGMGETQY
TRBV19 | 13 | ASSTRLAGGYEQF
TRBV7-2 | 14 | ASSFLTSGWVTEQF
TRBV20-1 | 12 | SASGGQLQETQY
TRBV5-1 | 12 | ASSLESPTDTQY
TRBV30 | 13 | AWSVRGAGGTEAF
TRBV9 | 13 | ASSVDVATNEKLF
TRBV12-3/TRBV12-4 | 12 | ASSPGQGLSPLH
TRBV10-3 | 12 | AISESAQAYEQY
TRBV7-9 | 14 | ASSLVFGRASYEQY
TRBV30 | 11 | AWGNRWLGGYT
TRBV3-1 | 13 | ASSQRRNQNNEQF
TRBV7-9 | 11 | ASSSIGNYEQY
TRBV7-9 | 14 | ASSPRAGGFLETQY
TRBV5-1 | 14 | ASSLEVPGKRNGYT
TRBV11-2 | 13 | ASSLGWETYNEQF
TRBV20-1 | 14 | SADTGRGVFADTQY
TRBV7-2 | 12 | ASSLAAEYNEQF
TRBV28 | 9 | ASSPDNTQY